The present entry profiles one T cell receptor beta chain with its context. The antigen is unknown. This sample is drawn from a study of OX40 agonist ivuxolimab in advanced cancers. CDR3 length: 16 amino acids. The germline V gene encodes CDR1 MNHNY and CDR2 SVGAGI (reference sequence). The junction had 9 bases not matched to a gene; V was cut back by 5 bases and J by 3 bases. Study-level results: At 0.1-3.0 mg/kg, partial responders had clonal expansion among the lowest observed. Low levels of normalized T-cell clonal expansion also appeared in some nonresponders.

Profiling relied on immunoSEQ multiplex PCR, and the TCRdb table lists in-frame clones only, not all of them. The sample has around 100,000 clones, roughly nine tenths seen once. The source is an adult with an advanced solid tumor such as melanoma, head and neck, liver or kidney cancer. Material: CD4+ or CD8+ T cells sorted from blood, obtained in a trial of the OX40 agonist ivuxolimab. The chain has TRBV6-6 and TRBJ1-5; 8 positions agree with TRBD1. This chain's CDR3 is CASSPFDRGDNQPQHF. As DNA, the CDR3 is TGTGCCAGCAGTCCCTTCGACAGGGGTGACAATCAGCCCCAGCATTTT.